This T cell receptor (beta chain) was identified during a study of blood T cell repertoires in COVID-19. The wider study: The samples span acute and convalescent COVID-19 from the United States, Italy and Spain. T cells, B-cell-depleted T cells, or PBMCs supplied cDNA or gDNA.

V lost 3 bases to trimming and J lost 5 bases, with 8 bases between them. Germline lookup yields CDR1 GTSNPN and CDR2 SVGIG (reference sequence). The CDR3 contains 13 residues. This clone was seen a handful of times. In the original workflow: By means of reference gene primer amplification, nucleated cell counts were estimated. Here immunoSEQ multiplex PCR was the method, and the copy in TCRdb shows in-frame clones only, minus some. V and J calls and clone size are copied from that table; D and trimming were computed from the DNA. The table lists approximately 61,000 clones, 60% to 85% of them singletons.

Source material: peripheral blood. This chain uses TRBV30 with TRBJ1-6, with D possibly TRBD1 on 6 matching bases. The TCR was taken from a human donor in a cohort sampled during active COVID-19. Here the CDR3 DNA reads TGTGCCTGGAGAGGGGGAAATAATTCACCCCTCCACTTT. Amino acid sequence: CAWRGGNNSPLHF.